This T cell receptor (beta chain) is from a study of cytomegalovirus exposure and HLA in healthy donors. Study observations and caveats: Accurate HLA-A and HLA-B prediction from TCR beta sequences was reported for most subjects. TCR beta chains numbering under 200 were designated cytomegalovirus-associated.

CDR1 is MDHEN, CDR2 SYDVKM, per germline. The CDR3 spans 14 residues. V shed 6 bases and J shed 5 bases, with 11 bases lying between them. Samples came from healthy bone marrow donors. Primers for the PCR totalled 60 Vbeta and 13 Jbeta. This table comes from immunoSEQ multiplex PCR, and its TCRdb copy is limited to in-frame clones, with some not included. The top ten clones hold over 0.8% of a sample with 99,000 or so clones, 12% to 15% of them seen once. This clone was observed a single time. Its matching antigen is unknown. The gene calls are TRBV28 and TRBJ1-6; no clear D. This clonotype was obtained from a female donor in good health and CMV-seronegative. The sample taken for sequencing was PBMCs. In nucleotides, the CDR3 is TGTGCCAGCAGACAGTCCCCGAATAATTCACCCCTCCACTTT. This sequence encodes CASRQSPNNSPLHF.